Each of the 14 T cell receptor beta chains below was sequenced from the same sample in a study of cytomegalovirus exposure and HLA in healthy donors. The PCR used 60 Vbeta and 13 Jbeta primers. This table comes from immunoSEQ multiplex PCR, and its TCRdb copy is limited to in-frame clones, with some not included. The table records some 130,000 clones, roughly 9.6% of them present only once. The sample was PBMCs. These TCRs come from a woman aged 40 to 50 in good health and CMV-seropositive.

This clone was observed a few times. V gene TRBV7-3 combines with J gene TRBJ1-1; 11 bases align to TRBD1. This CDR3 spans 14 amino acids. Per germline, CDR1 SGHTA and CDR2 FQGTGA. With V trimmed by 3 bases and J by 5 bases, 2 bases remained unmatched. The CDR3 here is CASSFGTGGTEAFF. In nucleotides, the CDR3 is TGTGCCAGCAGCTTCGGGACAGGGGGGACTGAAGCTTTCTTT.

This clone was counted between two and nine times. The rearrangement joins TRBV7-9 to TRBJ2-2, with 9 bases matching TRBD1. V dropped 3 bases and J dropped 5; count of bases not matched to a gene: 10. Germline V lookup: CDR1 SEHNR, CDR2 FQNEAQ (reference sequence). The CDR3 loop spans 17 amino acids. The CDR3 is CASSFPIQGARTGELFF. The CDR3 coding sequence is TGTGCCAGCAGCTTCCCCATACAGGGGGCAAGGACCGGGGAGCTGTTTTTT.

The V call is TRBV6-1, the J call TRBJ1-5; 10 nucleotides line up with TRBD1. Germline CDR1 and CDR2: MNHNS and SASEGT. V was pared by 7 bases and J by 5 bases, with 5 bases of the junction left unmatched. The CDR3 is 14 amino acids. CDR3 bases: TGTGCCAGCATTCTCGACAGGGGGCATCAGCCCCAGCATTTT. Protein product: CASILDRGHQPQHF.

This clone showed up just a few times. The chain has TRBV5-1 and TRBJ1-3; a weak D match, TRBD1 (5 bases). The CDR3 consists of 15 residues. The germline gives CDR1 SGHRS, CDR2 YFSETQ. V was cut by 0 bases and J by 10 bases, with 17 bases left in between. DNA of the CDR3: TGCGCCAGCAGCTTGGACGGGTTAGGGGTACCAACCATATATTTT. It yields the protein CASSLDGLGVPTIYF.

This rearrangement joins TRBV11-2 to TRBJ1-2; maybe TRBD1 (5 bases). CDR3 length: 16 amino acids. Per the germline V gene, CDR1 is SGHAT and CDR2 is FQNNGV. V shed 2 bases and J shed 6 bases, with 19 bases lying between them. In DNA, the CDR3 is TGTGCCAGCAGCTTATTTGGTAGCCTGGGGGAGGATGGCTACACCTTC. Translated: CASSLFGSLGEDGYTF.

This chain uses TRBV7-2 with TRBJ1-1; possibly TRBD1 for D (5 bases). The CDR3 sequence is 15 residues long. V shed 2 bases and J shed 4 bases, with 14 bases lying between them. CDR1 is SGHTA and CDR2 is FQGNSA in the germline V gene. The CDR3 nucleotides are TGTGCCAGCAGCTTACGGGTAGGGGCGGTCACTGAAGCTTTCTTT. This gives the protein CASSLRVGAVTEAFF.

CDR3 sequence: CASSEGTSGGNEQFF. DNA of the CDR3: TGTGCCAGCAGTGAAGGAACTAGCGGGGGGAATGAGCAGTTCTTC. The rearrangement links TRBV6-1 to TRBJ2-1, with 12 bases aligning to TRBD2. Germline lookup yields CDR1 MNHNS and CDR2 SASEGT. The CDR3 loop spans 15 amino acids. J lost 7 bases, V lost 1 base, and 2 bases had no gene match.

There are a few counts of this clone. The rearrangement joins TRBV11-1 to TRBJ1-4, with D possibly being TRBD1 (6 bases). CDR1 and CDR2 (germline): SGHAT, FQDESV (reference sequence). The CDR3 totals 16 residues. The V end lost 4 bases, the J end lost 13 bases, and 25 bases lay between the germline ends. In DNA, the CDR3 is TGTGCCAGCAGCTCCTCCAGGGGACGGGGCGGCCGAGGACTGTTTTTT. This sequence encodes CASSSSRGRGGRGLFF.

This chain joins TRBV7-9 and TRBJ1-2; 9 positions agree with TRBD1. V was clipped by 5 bases and J by 5 bases; unmatched bases: 6. Germline CDR1 SEHNR, CDR2 FQNEAQ (reference sequence). The CDR3 is 14 residues long. For the CDR3, the DNA is TGTGCCAGCAGCAAGACCGGGACAGGGTATGGCTACACCTTC. As protein: CASSKTGTGYGYTF.

Worth noting for this clone: Germline and junction disagree at one end, which may indicate a read error. The chain has TRBV11-2 and TRBJ2-5, with 8 bases aligning to TRBD1. CDR3 length: 16 residues. Germline-derived CDR1 and CDR2 are SGHAT and FQNNGV. The CDR3, as DNA: TGTGCCAGCAGCCCGACAGGGGCCTTTAGGCACGAGACCCACTACTTC. Translated, it gives CASSPTGAFRHETHYF.

The chain carries TRBV4-3 and TRBJ1-1, with D unclear. The germline gives CDR1 LGHNA, CDR2 YSLEER. This CDR3 has 13 amino acids. Trimming took off 3 bases at V and 3 bases at J, with 8 bases between the two ends. The CDR3 nucleotides read TGCGCCAGCAGCCAGGCTTCAGACACTGAAGCTTTCTTT. Its translation: CASSQASDTEAFF.

The chain uses TRBV19 and TRBJ1-5; 7 bases agree with TRBD1. J was trimmed by 0 bases and V by 8 bases; bases with no gene match: 7. CDR3 length: 15 amino acids. Germline CDR1 and CDR2: LNHDA and SQIVND (reference sequence). CDR3 DNA: TGTGCCAGTGCCGACAGGGATTATAGCAATCAGCCCCAGCATTTT. This encodes CASADRDYSNQPQHF. Based on the CDR3 plus reference TRBV19 and TRBJ1-5, the full variable domain is DGGITQSPKYLFRKEGQNVTLSCEQNLNHDAMYWYRQDPGQGLRLIYYSQIVNDFQKGDIAEGYSVSREKKESFPLTVTSAQKNPTAFYLCASADRDYSNQPQHFGDGTRLSIL.

On this clone itself: No conserved phenylalanine or tryptophan ends this CDR3, so it is likely a read error. J is TRBJ2-3 and V is TRBV2, with 7 bases lining up with TRBD1. CDR3 length: 15 amino acids. Germline CDR1 SNHLY, CDR2 FYNNEI. The V gene end was trimmed by 6 bases and the J gene end by 4 bases; junction bases not matched to a gene: 10. CDR3 residues: CASRLDRAGPDTQYV. The CDR3, as DNA: TGTGCCAGCAGACTCGACAGGGCAGGTCCAGATACGCAGTATGTT.

This chain links TRBV7-9 with TRBJ2-7; D might be TRBD1 (5 bases). This CDR3 comprises 14 residues. V was shortened by 2 bases and J by 3 bases, with 11 bases between the two germline ends. Germline-derived CDR1 and CDR2 are SEHNR and FQNEAQ (reference sequence). CDR3 DNA sequence: TGTGCCAGCAGCTTATCACAGGCGAGCTACGAGCAGTACTTC. Its translation: CASSLSQASYEQYF. Filled out from reference TRBV7-9 and TRBJ2-7, the complete variable domain reads DTGVSQNPRHKITKRGQNVTFRCDPISEHNRLYWYRQTLGQGPEFLTYFQNEAQLEKSRLLSDRFSAERPKGSFSTLEIQRTEQGDSAMYLCASSLSQASYEQYFGPGTRLTVT.